A selection of T cell receptor beta chains follows, all from one sample in a study of T cell responses to AZD1222 COVID-19 vaccine. Produced via immunoSEQ multiplex PCR; TCRdb's table is partial and in-frame only. The table has about 120,000 clones, approximately 87% seen once. Specimen: peripheral blood, collected on day 0 of AZD1222 vaccination. Every receptor here comes from an adult in good health. Each CDR3 is given with its conserved first and last residue. A D gene is named only where the DNA matches it firmly.

TRBJ2-1	TRBV5-1	TRBD1	TGCGCCAGCACCCGGACAGGGGGCTTTTCCTACAATGAGCAGTTCTTC	CASTRTGGFSYNEQFF
TRBJ1-3	TRBV5-4	TRBD1	TGTGCCAGCAGCATACAGGGGCTAGGTGGAAACACCATATATTTT	CASSIQGLGGNTIYF
TRBJ2-3	TRBV5-1	NA	TGCGCCAGCAGAGGGTCCACAGATACGCAGTATTTT	CASRGSTDTQYF
TRBJ2-1	TRBV7-9	NA	TGTGCCAGCAGCATCCGACAGTCCTTAAGCTCCTACAATGAGCAGTTCTTC	CASSIRQSLSSYNEQFF
TRBJ1-5	TRBV5-1	TRBD1	TGCGCCAGCAGCCTCGGACAGGGGGAACAGCCCCAGCATTTT	CASSLGQGEQPQHF
TRBJ1-1	TRBV6-5	NA	TGTGCCAGCACCGGGGTCGGGACTGAAGCTTTCTTT	CASTGVGTEAFF
TRBJ2-1	TRBV28	NA	TGTGCCAGCAGTTTATTTAAGGGGACCAATGAGCAGTTCTTC	CASSLFKGTNEQFF
TRBJ2-2	TRBV24-1	TRBD1	TGTGCCACCGATGAGACAGGGGCAACCGGGGAGCTGTTTTTT	CATDETGATGELFF
TRBJ1-2	TRBV7-3	NA	TGTGCCAGCAGCTTAGGGTCGGAATATGGCTACACCTTC	CASSLGSEYGYTF
TRBJ1-5	TRBV6-7	NA	TGTGCCATTCAGGGCAATCAGCCCCAGCATTTT	CAIQGNQPQHF
TRBJ1-2	TRBV6-2/TRBV6-3	NA	TGTGCCAGCAGTTTCCAGGGAAGCTATGGCTACACCTTC	CASSFQGSYGYTF
TRBJ1-1	TRBV9	TRBD1	TGTGCCAGCAGCGTAGGGACAGGTCTGATGAACACTGAAGCTTTCTTT	CASSVGTGLMNTEAFF
TRBJ2-5	TRBV6-2/TRBV6-3	NA	TGTGCCAGCAGTTACGTGGACGGGCGGGCGGAGACCCAGTACTTC	CASSYVDGRAETQYF
TRBJ2-7	TRBV7-3	NA	TGTGCCAGCAGCTTAACCTTAGGGGACGAGCAGTACTTC	CASSLTLGDEQYF
TRBJ1-4	TRBV29-1	NA	TGCAGCGTTGTAGCTGCAAATGAAAAACTGTTTTTT	CSVVAANEKLFF
TRBJ2-3	TRBV6-6	TRBD1	TGTGCCAGCAGCCTCAGGGGGTCAGATACGCAGTATTTT	CASSLRGSDTQYF
TRBJ1-2	TRBV30	NA	TGTGCCTGGTCCTACGGACAGAGGCTCCATGGCTACACCTTC	CAWSYGQRLHGYTF
TRBJ1-1	TRBV29-1	NA	TGCAGCGTTGAAGGGGGGGAGACTTTCTTT	CSVEGGETFF